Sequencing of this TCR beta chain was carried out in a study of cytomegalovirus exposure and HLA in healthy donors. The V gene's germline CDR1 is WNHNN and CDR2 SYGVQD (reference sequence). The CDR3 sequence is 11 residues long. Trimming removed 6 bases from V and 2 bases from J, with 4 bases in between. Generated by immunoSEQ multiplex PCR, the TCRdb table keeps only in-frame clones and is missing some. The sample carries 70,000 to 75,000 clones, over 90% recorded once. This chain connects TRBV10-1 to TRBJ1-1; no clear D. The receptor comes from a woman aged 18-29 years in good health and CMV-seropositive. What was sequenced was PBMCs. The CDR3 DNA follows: TGCGCCAGCAGCAGTAACACTGAAGCTTTCTTT. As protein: CASSSNTEAFF.